One and the same sample provided the 29 T cell receptor beta chains below, sequenced in a study of T cell responses to AZD1222 COVID-19 vaccine. Here immunoSEQ multiplex PCR was the method, and the copy in TCRdb shows in-frame clones only, minus some. Of tens of thousands of clones in the sample, 88% were seen once. Sequencing was performed on peripheral blood, taken on day 0 of AZD1222 vaccination. The source is an adult in good health.

As for this clone: Within the sample, other DNA sequences also encode this same CDR3. The V call is TRBV27, the J call TRBJ1-5; D call uncertain. Germline CDR1 reads MNHEY; CDR2 reads SMNVEV (reference sequence). This CDR3 region has 12 residues. V was pared by 6 bases and J by 9 bases, with 12 bases between. CDR3 sequence (DNA): TGTGCCAGCAGCCTTCCTGGGCGGCCCCAGCATTTT. Protein sequence: CASSLPGRPQHF.

This clone was detected only a few times. This chain links TRBV6-1 with TRBJ2-7; TRBD2 agrees at 7 bases. V was pared by 1 base and J by 5 bases, with 8 bases of the junction left unmatched. Germline CDR1 is MNHNS and CDR2 is SASEGT. The CDR3 spans 15 residues. In DNA, the CDR3 is TGTGCCAGCAGTGAAGATGGCGGGAGCAGCGACGAGCAGTACTTC. It specifies CASSEDGGSSDEQYF.

The rearrangement joins TRBV7-6 to TRBJ1-5, with D hard to call. The CDR3 consists of 15 residues. CDR1 is SGHVS and CDR2 is FNYEAQ in the germline V gene. V was shortened by 0 bases and J by 5 bases, with 11 bases between the two germline ends. The CDR3 region is CASSLARGPDQPQHF. CDR3 DNA sequence: TGTGCCAGCAGCTTAGCGCGTGGGCCCGATCAGCCCCAGCATTTT.

This sequence joins TRBV19 and TRBJ1-2; no firm D call. The CDR3 has 14 amino acids. V was trimmed by 0 bases and J by 8 bases, leaving 13 bases between them. The germline CDR1 and CDR2 sequences are LNHDA and SQIVND (reference sequence). The DNA for the CDR3 is TGTGCCAGTAGTATAGATACGGCAGAACTCGGCTACACCTTC. Its protein product is CASSIDTAELGYTF.

This chain uses TRBV27 with TRBJ2-7; TRBD2 aligns across 7 bases. The ends lost 6 bases at V and 2 bases at J; junction bases unmatched: 7. CDR3 length: 14 amino acids. From germline, CDR1 is MNHEY and CDR2 SMNVEV (reference sequence). This chain's CDR3 is CASSRLAGPYEQYF. CDR3 coding DNA: TGTGCCAGCAGCAGACTAGCCGGACCCTACGAGCAGTACTTC.

Only one count was recorded for this clone. The rearrangement joins TRBV11-2 to TRBJ2-7; D is unresolved. The CDR3 length is 13 residues. Trimming took 4 bases from V and 1 from J, leaving 8 bases between them. Germline assignment: CDR1 SGHAT and CDR2 FQNNGV. The CDR3 is CASSYSRSYEQYF. In DNA form, the CDR3 reads TGTGCCAGCAGCTACTCCAGGTCCTACGAGCAGTACTTC. Full variable domain (rest looked up from reference TRBV11-2 and TRBJ2-7): EAGVAQSPRYKIIEKRQSVAFWCNPISGHATLYWYQQILGQGPKLLIQFQNNGVVDDSQLPKDRFSAERLKGVDSTLKIQPAKLEDSAVYLCASSYSRSYEQYFGPGTRLTVT.

The rearrangement links TRBV6-2 or TRBV6-3 to TRBJ2-7; a weak D match, TRBD1 (6 bases). The CDR3 loop spans 16 amino acids. V was clipped by 5 bases and J by 1 base, with 18 bases between them. CDR1 MNHEY and CDR2 SVGEGT come from the germline V gene. The CDR3, as DNA: TGTGCCAGCAGTAAACCGGGACACCTTAATTCCTACGAGCAGTACTTC. Amino acids: CASSKPGHLNSYEQYF.

This clone occurred once. V gene TRBV9 combines with J gene TRBJ1-2; 10 bases match TRBD1. The CDR3 has 14 amino acids. V shed 3 bases, J shed 2 bases, and the junction held 1 base outside the gene matches. Germline CDR1 is SGDLS and CDR2 is YYNGEE. The CDR3 nucleotides are TGTGCCAGCAGCGCGGGACAGGGGAACTATGGCTACACCTTC. Protein: CASSAGQGNYGYTF.

V gene TRBV14 combines with J gene TRBJ1-4, with D perhaps TRBD1 (6 bases). Trimming shortened V by 1 base and J by 5 bases, and 11 bases separated the two germline ends. The CDR3 covers 15 residues. Germline loops: CDR1 SGHDN, CDR2 FVKESK. As DNA, the CDR3 is TGTGCCAGCAGCCAAGTAAGGGGGTTGAATGAAAAACTGTTTTTT. Translated: CASSQVRGLNEKLFF.

This clone was observed a few times. J is TRBJ1-2 and V is TRBV2, with D possibly matching TRBD1 (6 bases). The germline V gene has CDR1 SNHLY and CDR2 FYNNEI. The CDR3 is 13 amino acids. V lost 10 bases to trimming and J lost 4 bases, with 16 bases between them. CDR3 residues: CATLGGATYGYTF. CDR3 DNA: TGTGCCACCCTCGGGGGCGCTACCTATGGCTACACCTTC.

V is TRBV7-3 and J is TRBJ1-4; tentatively, D is TRBD1 (5 bases). The CDR3 extends over 15 amino acids. Germline values: CDR1 SGHTA, CDR2 FQGTGA. Trimming cost V 1 base and J 3 bases, with 9 bases left between them. This CDR3 reads CASSLNRGPNEKLFF. CDR3 DNA: TGTGCCAGCAGCTTAAATAGGGGTCCTAATGAAAAACTGTTTTTT.

This rearrangement joins TRBV5-6 to TRBJ2-7; D gene uncertain. The length of the CDR3 is 15 residues. With 1 base removed from V and 7 bases from J, the gap between germline ends came to 18 bases. Germline values: CDR1 SGHDT, CDR2 YYEEEE. Here the CDR3 DNA reads TGTGCCAGCAGCTTGAAAACCGGGCGGTGGTGGGAGCAGTACTTC. This encodes CASSLKTGRWWEQYF.

The J gene is TRBJ1-4, the V gene TRBV7-2; 8 bases are shared with TRBD1. Germline V gene lookup returns CDR1 SGHTA and CDR2 FQGNSA. The V segment lost 4 bases and the J segment 8 bases; nucleotides outside the gene matches: 6. The CDR3 runs to 14 residues. The CDR3 reads CASSSRQGPEKLFF. Here the CDR3 DNA reads TGTGCCAGCAGCTCTCGACAGGGGCCCGAAAAACTGTTTTTT.

The chain employs TRBV10-2 and TRBJ2-7; the D gene is possibly TRBD1 (6 bases). Germline V gene sequence: CDR1 WSHSY, CDR2 SAAADI. The V and J ends lost 3 bases and 3 bases respectively, with 6 bases between them. The CDR3 extends over 12 amino acids. CDR3 protein: CASSEGGYEQYF. The DNA for the CDR3 is TGCGCCAGCAGTGAAGGGGGCTACGAGCAGTACTTC.

V is TRBV27 and J is TRBJ2-7; TRBD2 agrees at 9 bases. This CDR3 has 16 amino acids. Per germline, CDR1 MNHEY and CDR2 SMNVEV (reference sequence). V lost 0 bases and J lost 6; bases outside the gene matches: 9. DNA for the CDR3: TGTGCCAGCAGTTTATCGCCGGGACTAGCCTCCCGCGAGCAGTACTTC. Its protein product is CASSLSPGLASREQYF.

This clone was detected only a few times. V and J are TRBV27 and TRBJ1-2; the D gene is possibly TRBD1 (5 bases). The CDR3 loop spans 11 amino acids. V was shortened by 3 bases and J by 7 bases, with 6 bases between the two germline ends. Germline CDR1 MNHEY, CDR2 SMNVEV (reference sequence). The CDR3 sequence is CASSFGGGYTF. CDR3 DNA: TGTGCCAGCAGTTTTGGGGGTGGCTACACCTTC.

The chain uses TRBV28 and TRBJ1-2; maybe TRBD1 (6 bases). This CDR3 region has 16 residues. CDR1 is MDHEN, CDR2 SYDVKM, per germline. V dropped 3 bases and J dropped 3 bases, with 17 bases sitting between them. CDR3 coding DNA: TGTGCCAGCAGTTTTTTGGCGTGGTCAGGGGACTATGGCTACACCTTC. This translates into CASSFLAWSGDYGYTF.

This clone was counted a single time. The chain joins TRBV18 to TRBJ2-4; 10 nucleotides align to TRBD1. With V trimmed by 6 bases and J by 6 bases, 11 bases remained unmatched. Germline V gene sequence: CDR1 KGHSH, CDR2 LQKENI. This CDR3 comprises 16 residues. The CDR3 coding sequence is TGTGCCAGCTCCGCCTTACCCGGGACAGGGGTAAACATTCAGTACTTC. Translating gives CASSALPGTGVNIQYF.

This chain uses TRBV7-2 with TRBJ2-6; D is unresolved. The CDR3 sequence is 17 residues long. V was pared by 1 base and J by 0 bases, with 10 bases between. Germline loops: CDR1 SGHTA, CDR2 FQGNSA. CDR3 nucleotides: TGTGCCAGCAGCTTAGTTGTTACGGACTCTGGGGCCAACGTCCTGACTTTC. It is translated as CASSLVVTDSGANVLTF.

The chain combines TRBV5-1 with TRBJ1-4, with TRBD1 as a possible D gene (5 bases). V dropped 4 bases and J dropped 8 bases, with 18 bases sitting between them. Looked up from germline, CDR1 is SGHRS and CDR2 is YFSETQ. The CDR3 covers 15 residues. The CDR3 spells CASSPEGRIEEKLFF. The DNA of the CDR3 is TGCGCCAGCAGCCCGGAGGGGAGGATAGAGGAAAAACTGTTTTTT.

There are a few counts of this clone. A read error may produce the germline difference seen at one junction end. The chain employs TRBV19 and TRBJ1-2; weak D call: TRBD1 (6 bases). CDR1 and CDR2 from the germline V gene are LNHDA and SQIVND (reference sequence). CDR3 length: 11 amino acids. CDR3 protein: CASGALTGLHF. In DNA form, the CDR3 reads TGTGCCAGTGGGGCCCTGACAGGTTTACACTTC.

The chain employs TRBV11-2 and TRBJ2-3; D unclear. The germline V gene has CDR1 SGHAT and CDR2 FQNNGV. There are 13 residues in the CDR3. V was pared by 3 bases and J by 2 bases, with 6 bases between. CDR3 sequence: CASSFGFTDTQYF. Written as DNA, the CDR3 is TGTGCCAGCAGCTTCGGCTTCACAGATACGCAGTATTTT.

This sequence joins TRBV7-9 and TRBJ2-1, with TRBD1 matching over 11 bases. CDR3 length: 15 amino acids. Germline values: CDR1 SEHNR, CDR2 FQNEAQ (reference sequence). J lost 4 bases, V lost 5 bases, and 4 bases had no gene match. CDR3 bases: TGTGCCAGCAGCATTGGGACAGGGGGGTACAATGAGCAGTTCTTC. Translated, it gives CASSIGTGGYNEQFF.

J is TRBJ1-5 and V is TRBV9; 7 bases are a match to TRBD1. The CDR3 runs to 15 residues. J was trimmed by 4 bases and V by 2 bases; bases with no gene match: 6. Germline CDR1 is SGDLS and CDR2 is YYNGEE. The CDR3 bases are TGTGCCAGCAGCGTTTCAGGGGGGGCGAATCAGCCCCAGCATTTT. Translated: CASSVSGGANQPQHF.

The chain has TRBV6-5 and TRBJ2-1; D remains ambiguous. Trimming cost V 6 bases and J 3 bases, with 12 bases left between them. Germline CDR1 and CDR2: MNHEY and SVGAGI. The CDR3 is 14 amino acids. CDR3 amino acids: CASRPLPSYNEQFF. The DNA for the CDR3 is TGTGCCAGCAGACCACTACCTAGCTACAATGAGCAGTTCTTC.

The V call is TRBV20-1, the J call TRBJ1-5; D gene uncertain. V lost 3 bases and J 2 bases, leaving 8 bases between the germline ends. The CDR3 is made up of 13 amino acids. Germline CDR1 is DFQATT and CDR2 is SNEGSKA (reference sequence). In DNA, the CDR3 is TGCAGTGCTAGTGGGAGTCGCAATCAGCCCCAGCATTTT. This encodes CSASGSRNQPQHF.

V gene TRBV4-1 combines with J gene TRBJ2-3; possibly TRBD2 for D (5 bases). The ends were cut back, 1 base at V and 2 bases at J, with 13 bases in the middle. The CDR3 runs 16 residues. Germline loops: CDR1 MGHRA, CDR2 YSYEKL. CDR3: CASSQVLGKTTDTQYF. As DNA, the CDR3 is TGCGCCAGCAGCCAAGTTCTCGGGAAAACCACAGATACGCAGTATTTT.

The chain is built from TRBV6-6 and TRBJ1-3; tentatively, D is TRBD1 (6 bases). The CDR3 covers 14 residues. Per germline, CDR1 MNHNY and CDR2 SVGAGI (reference sequence). Trimming took 5 bases from V and 4 from J, leaving 12 bases between them. The CDR3 DNA follows: TGTGCCAGCAGTCAGGGGCAGATCGGAAACACCATATATTTT. This sequence encodes CASSQGQIGNTIYF.

The chain employs TRBV18 and TRBJ1-2; possible D gene TRBD1, 5 bases. The ends were cut back, 1 base at V and 8 bases at J, with 14 bases in the middle. Germline values: CDR1 KGHSH, CDR2 LQKENI. CDR3 size: 14 residues. CDR3 sequence reads: CASSPRQGPGGYTF. Here the CDR3 DNA reads TGTGCCAGCTCACCACGTCAGGGCCCGGGGGGCTACACCTTC.